These 8 T cell receptor beta chains came from one sample sequenced in a study of CD8 T cells in Susac syndrome. It was with random hexamers that 0.5 to 1 ug RNA was reverse transcribed. TCRdb re-analysed the immunoSEQ multiplex PCR reads in MiXCR, keeping a single row per CDR3 protein. Here the sample spans 160,000 or so distinct CDR3 sequences, about 95% being singletons. The specimen sequenced was CD8+ T cells from PBMCs. Receptors originate from a human donor with multiple sclerosis.

J is TRBJ2-7 and V is TRBV20-1; D is perhaps TRBD1 (5 bases). The CDR3 runs 15 residues. CDR1 and CDR2 from the germline V gene are DFQATT and SNEGSKA (reference sequence). Deletions cut 0 bases from V and 0 bases from J, with 12 bases between. The CDR3 sequence is CSARDRSGISYEQYF. CDR3 DNA: TGCAGTGCTAGAGATCGGTCAGGGATCTCCTACGAGCAGTACTTC.

The chain joins TRBV9 to TRBJ2-1; no firm D call. This CDR3 contains 11 residues. Germline CDR1 is SGDLS and CDR2 is YYNGEE. The V end lost 0 bases, the J end lost 9 bases, and 4 bases lay between the germline ends. CDR3 sequence (DNA): TGTGCCAGCAGCGTAGGGACTGAGCAGTTCTTC. Protein product: CASSVGTEQFF. Using reference TRBV9 and TRBJ2-1 for the parts outside the CDR3, the full variable domain is DSGVTQTPKHLITATGQRVTLRCSPRSGDLSVYWYQQSLDQGLQFLIQYYNGEERAKGNILERFSAQQFPDLHSELNLSSLELGDSALYFCASSVGTEQFFGPGTRLTVL.

This chain joins TRBV7-9 and TRBJ1-5; weak D call: TRBD1 (5 bases). V was pared by 4 bases and J by 2 bases, with 15 bases between. CDR3 size: 16 residues. Germline values: CDR1 SEHNR, CDR2 FQNEAQ (reference sequence). The CDR3 DNA follows: TGTGCCAGCAGCTCAGGAGGGCAGGGCGGCAATCAGCCCCAGCATTTT. This gives the protein CASSSGGQGGNQPQHF.

The V gene is TRBV3-1, the J gene TRBJ2-3, with 8 bases fitting TRBD1. Germline-derived CDR1 and CDR2 are LGHDT and YNNKEL (reference sequence). The CDR3 runs to 14 residues. J was trimmed by 5 bases and V by 4 bases; bases with no gene match: 5. In nucleotides, the CDR3 is TGTGCCAGCAGCCTCGGGACAGGTCAAGATACGCAGTATTTT. It is translated as CASSLGTGQDTQYF.

The rearrangement uses TRBV29-1 and TRBJ2-2; no definite D call. The CDR3 totals 12 residues. The V and J ends lost 7 bases and 5 bases respectively, with 11 bases between them. Germline V gene data show CDR1 as SQVTM and CDR2 as ANQGSEA. CDR3 amino acids: CSAQGVTGELFF. As DNA, the CDR3 is TGCAGCGCACAAGGTGTGACCGGGGAGCTGTTTTTT.

J is TRBJ2-7 and V is TRBV29-1, with D perhaps given as TRBD1 or TRBD2 (5 bases each). Germline CDR1 SQVTM, CDR2 ANQGSEA. This CDR3 region has 14 residues. The germline V and J ends were trimmed by 2 bases and 0 bases, with 11 bases remaining between them. CDR3 coding DNA: TGCAGCGTTGAAACGCCAGGGAGCTCCTACGAGCAGTACTTC. Translating it yields CSVETPGSSYEQYF.

This chain connects TRBV10-3 to TRBJ1-1; TRBD1 aligns across 7 bases. V lost 6 bases to trimming and J lost 1 base; unmatched junction nucleotides: 5. There are 14 residues in the CDR3. Germline-derived CDR1 and CDR2 are ENHRY and SYGVKD. The CDR3 protein is CAISGDSSNTEAFF. The DNA of the CDR3 is TGTGCCATCAGCGGGGACAGCTCGAACACTGAAGCTTTCTTT.

This sequence joins TRBV20-1 and TRBJ1-2, with D possibly TRBD1 on 6 matching bases. V gave up 3 bases and J gave up 3 bases, with 23 bases separating them. This CDR3 is built from 17 residues. Germline V gene lookup returns CDR1 DFQATT and CDR2 SNEGSKA (reference sequence). The CDR3 spells CSASGGHPTGAYYGYTF. CDR3 nucleotides: TGCAGTGCTAGCGGGGGACATCCTACCGGGGCGTACTATGGCTACACCTTC.